Below, one T cell receptor (beta chain) is given with its context. Its specificity is not known. This CDR3 has 14 amino acids. Trimming left V 5 bases short and J 4 bases short, with 14 bases between. This record comes from a study of T cell repertoires in cytomegalovirus infection. Study-wide results and caveats: Clonotypes of TCR beta that were HLA-C-restricted and CMV-specific dominated the ex vivo response.

MiXCR, run by TCRdb on the reads, gives a single entry per CDR3 protein. The sample lists roughly 200,000 distinct CDR3 sequences; 9.5% were seen once. What was sequenced was PBMCs. The TCR comes from a human donor in good health (CMV status not recorded). Some clones in this sample may be carry-over from other donors' samples. This rearrangement joins TRBV12-3 or TRBV12-4 to TRBJ1-2, with no clear D. CDR3 loop: CASSPSTDFYGYTF. CDR3 nucleotide sequence: TGTGCCAGCAGTCCATCAACAGACTTCTATGGCTACACCTTC.